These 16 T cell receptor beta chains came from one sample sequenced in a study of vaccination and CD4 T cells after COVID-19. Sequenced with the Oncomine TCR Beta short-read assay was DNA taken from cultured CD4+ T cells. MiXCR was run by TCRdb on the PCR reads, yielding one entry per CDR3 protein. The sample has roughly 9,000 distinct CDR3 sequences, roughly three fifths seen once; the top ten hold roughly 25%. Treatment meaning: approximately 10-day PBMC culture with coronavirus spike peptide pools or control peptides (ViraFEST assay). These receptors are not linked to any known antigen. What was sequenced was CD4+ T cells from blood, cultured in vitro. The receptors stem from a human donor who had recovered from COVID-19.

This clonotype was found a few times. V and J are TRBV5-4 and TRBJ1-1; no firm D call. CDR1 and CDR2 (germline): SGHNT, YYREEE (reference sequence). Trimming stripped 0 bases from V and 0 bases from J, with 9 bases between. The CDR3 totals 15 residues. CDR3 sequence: CASSLGGGMNTEAFF. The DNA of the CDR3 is TGTGCCAGCAGCTTGGGTGGAGGGATGAACACTGAAGCTTTCTTT.

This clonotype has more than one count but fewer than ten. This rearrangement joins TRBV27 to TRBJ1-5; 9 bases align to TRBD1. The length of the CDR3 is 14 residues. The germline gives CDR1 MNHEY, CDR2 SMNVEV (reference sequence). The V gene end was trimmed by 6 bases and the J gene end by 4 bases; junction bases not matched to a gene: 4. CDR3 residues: CASSIDRGNQPQHF. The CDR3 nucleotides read TGTGCCAGCAGCATTGACAGGGGGAATCAGCCCCAGCATTTT.

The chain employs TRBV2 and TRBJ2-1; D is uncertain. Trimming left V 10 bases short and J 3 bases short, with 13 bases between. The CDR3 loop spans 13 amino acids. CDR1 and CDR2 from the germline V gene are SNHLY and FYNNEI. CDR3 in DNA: TGTGCCATTACCCGTTCCGACTACAATGAGCAGTTCTTC. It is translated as CAITRSDYNEQFF.

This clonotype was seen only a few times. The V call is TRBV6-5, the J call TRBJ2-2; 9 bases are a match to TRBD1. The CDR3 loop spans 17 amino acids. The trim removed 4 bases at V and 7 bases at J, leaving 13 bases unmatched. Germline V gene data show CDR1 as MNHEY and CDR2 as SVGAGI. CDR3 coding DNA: TGTGCCAGCAGTTCTCCCCTGGGGACAGGGCGTTACGGGGAGCTGTTTTTT. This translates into CASSSPLGTGRYGELFF.

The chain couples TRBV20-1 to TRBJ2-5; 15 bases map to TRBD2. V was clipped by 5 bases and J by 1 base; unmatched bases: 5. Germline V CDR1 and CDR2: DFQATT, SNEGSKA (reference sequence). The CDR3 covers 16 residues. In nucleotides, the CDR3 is TGCAGTGCTCAGGGACTAGCGGGAGGCCTCCAAGAGACCCAGTACTTC. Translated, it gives CSAQGLAGGLQETQYF.

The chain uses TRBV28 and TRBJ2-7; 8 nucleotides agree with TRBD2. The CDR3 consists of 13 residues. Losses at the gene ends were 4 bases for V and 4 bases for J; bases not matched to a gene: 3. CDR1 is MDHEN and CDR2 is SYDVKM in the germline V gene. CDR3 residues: CASSSGGQYEQYF. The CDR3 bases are TGTGCCAGCAGTTCGGGGGGGCAGTACGAGCAGTACTTC.

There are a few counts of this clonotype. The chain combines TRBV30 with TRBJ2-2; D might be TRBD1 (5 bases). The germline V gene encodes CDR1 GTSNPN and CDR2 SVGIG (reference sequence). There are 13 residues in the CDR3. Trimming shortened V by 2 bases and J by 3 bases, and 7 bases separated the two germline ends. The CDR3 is CAWSRQYTGELFF. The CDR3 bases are TGTGCCTGGAGTAGACAGTACACCGGGGAGCTGTTTTTT.

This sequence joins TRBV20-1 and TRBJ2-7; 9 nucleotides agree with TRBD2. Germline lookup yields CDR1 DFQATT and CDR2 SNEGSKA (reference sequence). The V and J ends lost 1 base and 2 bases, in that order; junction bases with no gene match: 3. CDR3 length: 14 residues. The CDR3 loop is CSARVSGSTYEQYF. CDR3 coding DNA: TGCAGTGCTAGAGTTAGCGGGAGCACCTACGAGCAGTACTTC.

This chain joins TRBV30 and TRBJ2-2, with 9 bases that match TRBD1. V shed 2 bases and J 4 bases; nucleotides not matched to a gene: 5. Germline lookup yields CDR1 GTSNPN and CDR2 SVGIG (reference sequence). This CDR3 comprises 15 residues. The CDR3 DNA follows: TGTGCCTGGAGTAAACAGGGGGCAATCACCGGGGAGCTGTTTTTT. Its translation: CAWSKQGAITGELFF. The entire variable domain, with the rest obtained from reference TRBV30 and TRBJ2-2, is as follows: SQTIHQWPATLVQPVGSPLSLECTVEGTSNPNLYWYRQAAGRGLQLLFYSVGIGQISSEVPQNLSASRPQDRQFILSSKKLLLSDSGFYLCAWSKQGAITGELFFGEGSRLTVL.

CDR3 sequence: CSARGKQGNQPQHF. As DNA, the CDR3 is TGCAGTGCTAGAGGAAAACAGGGCAATCAGCCCCAGCATTTT. The chain carries TRBV20-1 and TRBJ1-5, with TRBD1 as a possible D gene (5 bases). Germline V gene sequence: CDR1 DFQATT, CDR2 SNEGSKA (reference sequence). The CDR3 sequence is 14 residues long. V dropped 1 base and J dropped 2 bases, with 9 bases sitting between them.

The CDR3 DNA follows: TGTGCCAGCAGCTTAAAAGAGACCCAGTACTTC. It encodes CASSLKETQYF. This sequence joins TRBV7-6 and TRBJ2-5, with unresolved D. V dropped 2 bases and J dropped 3 bases, with 1 base sitting between them. The germline V gene has CDR1 SGHVS and CDR2 FNYEAQ. The CDR3 consists of 11 residues.

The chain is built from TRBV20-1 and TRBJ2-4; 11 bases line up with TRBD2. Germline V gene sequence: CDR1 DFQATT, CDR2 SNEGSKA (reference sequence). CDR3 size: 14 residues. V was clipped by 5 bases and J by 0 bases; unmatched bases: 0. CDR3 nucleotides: TGCAGTGCTGGACTAGCGGGAGCCAAAAACATTCAGTACTTC. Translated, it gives CSAGLAGAKNIQYF.

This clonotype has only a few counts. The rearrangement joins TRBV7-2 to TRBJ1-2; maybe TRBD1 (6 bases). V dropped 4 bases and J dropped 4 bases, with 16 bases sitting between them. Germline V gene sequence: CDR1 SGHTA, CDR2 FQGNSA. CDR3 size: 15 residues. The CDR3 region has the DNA TGTGCCAGCAGCTGGATTAGAACAGGGATCTATGGCTACACCTTC. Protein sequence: CASSWIRTGIYGYTF. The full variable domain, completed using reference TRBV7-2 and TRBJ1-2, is GAGVSQSPSNKVTEKGKDVELRCDPISGHTALYWYRQSLGQGLEFLIYFQGNSAPDKSGLPSDRFSAERTGGSVSTLTIQRTQQEDSAVYLCASSWIRTGIYGYTFGSGTRLTVV.

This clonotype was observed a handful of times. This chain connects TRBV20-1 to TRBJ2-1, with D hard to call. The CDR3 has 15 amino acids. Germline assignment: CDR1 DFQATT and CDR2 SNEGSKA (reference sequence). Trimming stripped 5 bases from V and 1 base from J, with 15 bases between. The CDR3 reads CSADVGPTSYNEQFF. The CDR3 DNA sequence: TGCAGTGCTGATGTAGGACCCACGTCCTACAATGAGCAGTTCTTC.

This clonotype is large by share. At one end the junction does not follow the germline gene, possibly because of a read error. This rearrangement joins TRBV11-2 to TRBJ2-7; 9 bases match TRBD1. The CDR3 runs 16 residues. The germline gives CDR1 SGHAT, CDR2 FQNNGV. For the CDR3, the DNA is TGTGCCAGCAGCATAGAGGGGGGGACAGGGAGTACGGAGCAGTACTTC. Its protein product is CASSIEGGTGSTEQYF.

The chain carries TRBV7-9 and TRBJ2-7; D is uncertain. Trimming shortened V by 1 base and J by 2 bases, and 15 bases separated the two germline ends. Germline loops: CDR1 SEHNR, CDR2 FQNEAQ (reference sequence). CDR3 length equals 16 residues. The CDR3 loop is CASSLVIPGGAYEQYF. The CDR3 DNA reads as TGTGCCAGCAGCTTAGTAATCCCGGGTGGGGCCTACGAGCAGTACTTC.